This T cell receptor (beta chain) was recorded in a study of response to subunit inactivated influenza vaccine. Notes on the study in general: The authors put forward the suggestion that each seasonal influenza vaccination may bring in only a limited number of new T cells.

TCRdb itself ran the RT-PCR reads through MiXCR, one entry per CDR3 protein. The sample has around 250,000 distinct CDR3 sequences; 12% are singletons. At least ten counts were recorded for this clonotype. What it binds is not known. Trimming cost V 0 bases and J 8 bases, with 13 bases left between them. The CDR3 runs 15 residues. CDR1 is LGHNA and CDR2 is YSLEER in the germline V gene. The rearrangement uses TRBV4-3 and TRBJ1-4; D unresolved. The material was non-naive T cells sorted from PBMCs, obtained roughly 15 days before vaccination. The sequence was collected from a man aged 50-59 years who received an inactivated influenza vaccine. CDR3 in amino acids: CASSQDWADKEKLFF. CDR3 DNA sequence: TGCGCCAGCAGCCAAGATTGGGCAGACAAAGAAAAACTGTTTTTT.